Listed here are 18 T cell receptor beta chains from one sample, sequenced in a study of vaccination and CD4 T cells after COVID-19. Their antigens remain unidentified. Treatment of the sample: roughly ten-day PBMC culture with coronavirus spike peptide pools or control peptides (ViraFEST assay). Researchers used the Oncomine TCR Beta short-read assay to sequence DNA from cultured CD4+ T cells. TCRdb analysed the PCR reads with MiXCR anew, one entry per CDR3 protein. The sample shows some 14,000 distinct CDR3 sequences, roughly 74% of them seen only once. Sequencing was carried out using CD4+ T cells from blood, cultured in vitro. Source of these receptors: a human donor who had recovered from COVID-19.

The J gene is TRBJ1-5, the V gene TRBV7-2; TRBD1 is a possible D gene (5 bases). There are 17 residues in the CDR3. V lost 0 bases, J lost 0 bases, and 12 bases lay in between. Germline CDR1 is SGHTA and CDR2 is FQGNSA. The CDR3 region has the DNA TGTGCCAGCAGCTTAGCGGGGGGACCTTATAGCAATCAGCCCCAGCATTTT. This gives the protein CASSLAGGPYSNQPQHF.

This clonotype appeared a few times. This rearrangement joins TRBV10-1 to TRBJ1-1; unclear D gene. With 0 bases removed from V and 5 bases from J, the gap between germline ends came to 16 bases. The CDR3 extends over 16 amino acids. CDR1 is WNHNN, CDR2 SYGVQD, per germline (reference sequence). CDR3 sequence: CASSESRYGRQTEAFF. The CDR3 DNA is TGCGCCAGCAGTGAGTCGAGGTACGGGAGGCAAACTGAAGCTTTCTTT.

The chain recombines TRBV6-2 or TRBV6-3 with TRBJ1-6; 7 bases map to TRBD1. CDR1 and CDR2 from the germline V gene are MNHEY and SVGEGT. The CDR3 contains 13 residues. V shed 4 bases and J 10 bases; nucleotides not matched to a gene: 4. The DNA for the CDR3 is TGTGCCAGCAGTTCCACAGGGGTCTCACCCCTCCACTTT. Protein: CASSSTGVSPLHF.

This sequence joins TRBV6-5 and TRBJ1-5; D is unresolved. This CDR3 has 14 residues. Germline values: CDR1 MNHEY, CDR2 SVGAGI. V lost 0 bases to trimming and J lost 5 bases, with 8 bases between them. CDR3 residues: CASSYSNGDQPQHF. Written as DNA, the CDR3 is TGTGCCAGCAGTTACTCGAACGGAGATCAGCCCCAGCATTTT.

The chain is built from TRBV6-2 or TRBV6-3 and TRBJ2-1, with 10 bases lining up with TRBD1. The CDR3 runs 15 residues. Per germline, CDR1 MNHEY and CDR2 SVGEGT. V trimming: 2 bases; J trimming: 5 bases; junction bases outside the gene matches: 3. CDR3 in amino acids: CASSYGGTGDNEQFF. As DNA, the CDR3 is TGTGCCAGCAGTTACGGTGGGACAGGGGACAATGAGCAGTTCTTC.

The chain joins TRBV7-8 to TRBJ1-5; 7 bases map to TRBD1. Unmatched junction bases numbered 7, after V lost 5 bases and J lost 0 bases. The CDR3 is made up of 16 amino acids. The V gene's germline CDR1 is SGHVS and CDR2 FQNEAQ. The CDR3 sequence is CASSVQGGYSNQPQHF. The CDR3 nucleotides read TGTGCCAGCAGCGTCCAGGGGGGATATAGCAATCAGCCCCAGCATTTT.

The chain recombines TRBV7-2 with TRBJ1-6; TRBD1 might be the D (6 bases). Germline values: CDR1 SGHTA, CDR2 FQGNSA. V lost 5 bases and J 9 bases, leaving 14 bases between the germline ends. CDR3 size: 14 residues. The DNA for the CDR3 is TGTGCCAGCAGCCCGGCGGGGGCCCGTTCACCCCTCCACTTT. It translates to CASSPAGARSPLHF.

V and J are TRBV28 and TRBJ1-2, with TRBD1 matching 12 bases. The germline gives CDR1 MDHEN, CDR2 SYDVKM. Trimming removed 5 bases from V and 4 bases from J; junction bases left unmatched: 8. The CDR3 has 16 amino acids. The CDR3 DNA reads TGTGCCAGCAGTATCGGGGGACAGGGGGCGACCTATGGCTACACCTTC. This sequence encodes CASSIGGQGATYGYTF.

The chain carries TRBV15 and TRBJ1-3; no reliable D call. The CDR3 length is 15 residues. Germline V gene sequence: CDR1 LNHNV, CDR2 YYDKDF (reference sequence). V was pared by 1 base and J by 0 bases, with 7 bases between. As DNA, the CDR3 is TGTGCCACCAGCAGAGGGTACAGCTCTGGAAACACCATATATTTT. It specifies CATSRGYSSGNTIYF.

This clonotype was detected only a few times. The CDR3 loop is CASSLGPSVAGVREQYF. The CDR3 DNA reads as TGTGCCAGCAGCTTAGGCCCCTCGGTAGCGGGAGTACGCGAGCAGTACTTC. The rearrangement uses TRBV7-2 and TRBJ2-7, with 9 bases that match TRBD2. The CDR3 has 17 residues. Germline lookup yields CDR1 SGHTA and CDR2 FQGNSA. The J segment lost 6 bases and the V segment lost 1 base, leaving 13 bases of the junction unmatched. Supplemented by reference TRBV7-2 and TRBJ2-7, the full variable domain reads GAGVSQSPSNKVTEKGKDVELRCDPISGHTALYWYRQSLGQGLEFLIYFQGNSAPDKSGLPSDRFSAERTGGSVSTLTIQRTQQEDSAVYLCASSLGPSVAGVREQYFGPGTRLTVT.

V and J are TRBV20-1 and TRBJ2-7, with 7 bases fitting TRBD1. Losses at the gene ends were 5 bases for V and 2 bases for J; bases not matched to a gene: 9. Germline CDR1 and CDR2: DFQATT and SNEGSKA (reference sequence). The CDR3 loop spans 14 amino acids. In DNA form, the CDR3 reads TGCAGTGCTCTAAAGGGGGCCGCTACCTACGAGCAGTACTTC. Its protein product is CSALKGAATYEQYF.

The chain carries TRBV6-2 or TRBV6-3 and TRBJ2-7, with D uncertain. Trimming took 0 bases from V and 2 from J, leaving 11 bases between them. Germline values: CDR1 MNHEY, CDR2 SVGEGT. The CDR3 is made up of 15 amino acids. This CDR3 is CASSYSMKSTYEQYF. The CDR3 bases are TGTGCCAGCAGTTACTCGATGAAATCCACCTACGAGCAGTACTTC.

The table lists this clonotype with a few counts. The V and J genes are TRBV20-1 and TRBJ1-2; D might be TRBD1 (5 bases). Trimming took 1 base from V and 0 from J, leaving 6 bases between them. The V gene's germline CDR1 is DFQATT and CDR2 SNEGSKA (reference sequence). This CDR3 is 13 amino acids long. This chain's CDR3 is CSARGQTNYGYTF. As DNA, the CDR3 is TGCAGTGCTAGAGGACAGACTAACTATGGCTACACCTTC.

The chain has TRBV24-1 and TRBJ2-2, with D uncertain. Germline CDR1 and CDR2: KGHDR and SFDVKD. The CDR3 has 15 amino acids. V was cut by 0 bases and J by 3 bases, with 7 bases left in between. As DNA, the CDR3 is TGTGCCACCAGTGATTTGACACGGGACACCGGGGAGCTGTTTTTT. It is translated as CATSDLTRDTGELFF.

The genes are TRBV28 and TRBJ1-6, with D uncertain. The CDR3 length is 15 residues. V was cut by 7 bases and J by 7 bases, with 17 bases left in between. CDR1 MDHEN and CDR2 SYDVKM come from the germline V gene. The CDR3 sequence: CASIWGTRKNSPLHF. The CDR3 DNA follows: TGTGCCAGCATTTGGGGTACAAGGAAAAATTCACCCCTCCACTTT.

V is TRBV12-3 or TRBV12-4 and J is TRBJ1-1; 11 bases map to TRBD1. The length of the CDR3 is 15 residues. The J segment lost 4 bases and the V segment lost 4 bases, leaving 5 bases of the junction unmatched. CDR3 region: CASSWTGGKSTEAFF. The CDR3 DNA reads TGTGCCAGCAGTTGGACAGGGGGCAAGAGCACTGAAGCTTTCTTT.

This sequence joins TRBV7-2 and TRBJ2-7; D tentatively reads TRBD1 or TRBD2 (7 bases each). V was cut by 1 base and J by 7 bases, with 14 bases left in between. The CDR3 is 14 amino acids. The germline gives CDR1 SGHTA, CDR2 FQGNSA. The chain's CDR3 is CASSLDRGGREQYF. Here the CDR3 DNA reads TGTGCCAGCAGCTTAGACAGGGGAGGGCGAGAGCAGTACTTC.

This clonotype showed up just once. This rearrangement joins TRBV7-9 to TRBJ2-3; 11 bases line up with TRBD1. This CDR3 has 17 residues. Unmatched junction bases numbered 5, after V lost 3 bases and J lost 0 bases. Germline assignment: CDR1 SEHNR and CDR2 FQNEAQ (reference sequence). The CDR3 region is CASSLLGQGDSTDTQYF. For the CDR3, the DNA is TGTGCCAGCAGCTTGTTGGGACAGGGGGACAGCACAGATACGCAGTATTTT. The complete variable domain, with remaining parts taken from reference TRBV7-9 and TRBJ2-3, reads DTGVSQNPRHKITKRGQNVTFRCDPISEHNRLYWYRQTLGQGPEFLTYFQNEAQLEKSRLLSDRFSAERPKGSFSTLEIQRTEQGDSAMYLCASSLLGQGDSTDTQYFGPGTRLTVL.